The source of this T cell receptor beta chain is a study of T cell responses to AZD1222 COVID-19 vaccine. Study observations and caveats: The donor cohort was predominantly white British with a female majority, and clonal diversity may have been underestimated. Scientists sampled the repertoires only once the peak T cell response had passed.

Worth noting for this clone: The antigen is unknown.

Generated by immunoSEQ multiplex PCR, the TCRdb table keeps only in-frame clones and is missing some. This table has approximately 100,000 clones, 85% appearing once. The sequences come from peripheral blood, collected 28 days after the second AZD1222 dose. The clonotype originates from an adult who received the AZD1222 COVID-19 vaccine.

In DNA form, the CDR3 reads TGTGCCAGCAAGGGTTTCCTCCGGGACAGCCCCCACGAGCAGTACTTC. It codes for CASKGFLRDSPHEQYF. The chain links TRBV28 to TRBJ2-7; TRBD1 aligns across 7 bases. The CDR3 is made up of 16 amino acids. J gave up 5 bases and V 7 bases, and 17 bases lay outside the gene matches. CDR1 is MDHEN, CDR2 SYDVKM, per germline.